A single sample is the source of the 17 T cell receptor beta chains below, sequenced in a study of metastatic and nonmetastatic thyroid tumors. TCRdb re-analyzed the PCR reads using MiXCR. The sample gives tens of thousands of clones, about 13% of which show up once; under 20% is in the top ten. Before thyroid surgery, none of the patients had received any treatment. The sample taken for sequencing was blood. Receptors were obtained from a female donor with papillary thyroid cancer or a benign thyroid nodule (not recorded which). Some clones in this sample may be carry-over from other donors' samples.

The J gene is TRBJ1-2, the V gene TRBV20-1; D unresolved. This CDR3 comprises 13 residues. CDR1 and CDR2 from the germline V gene are DFQATT and SNEGSKA (reference sequence). Trimming removed 0 bases at V and 3 bases at J, with 8 bases between. CDR3 loop: CSARDTSDYGYTF. In DNA form, the CDR3 reads TGCAGTGCTAGAGACACTTCGGACTATGGCTACACCTTC.

This clone was seen a handful of times. The chain carries TRBV11-3 and TRBJ2-7; 11 positions match TRBD1. The germline CDR1 and CDR2 sequences are SGHNT and YENEEA. There are 14 residues in the CDR3. The J segment lost 4 bases and the V segment lost 5 bases, leaving 4 bases of the junction unmatched. CDR3 DNA: TGTGCCAGCAGCGACCGGGACAGGGGGTACGAGCAGTACTTC. Protein product: CASSDRDRGYEQYF.

This clone was detected many times. The rearrangement links TRBV5-1 to TRBJ2-3, with 12 bases aligning to TRBD2. Germline V gives CDR1 SGHRS, CDR2 YFSETQ. The CDR3 spans 16 residues. After removal of 4 bases from V and 0 bases from J, the junction contained 3 bases not matched to a gene. The CDR3 DNA reads TGCGCCAGCAGCCCCGGGACTAGCGGGAGCACAGATACGCAGTATTTT. This sequence encodes CASSPGTSGSTDTQYF.

This clone has a count of ten or more. CDR3 sequence reads: CASGLGPWQPQHF. Here the CDR3 DNA reads TGTGCTAGTGGTTTGGGACCTTGGCAGCCCCAGCATTTT. V is TRBV12-5 and J is TRBJ1-5, with D unclear. Germline assignment: CDR1 LGHNT and CDR2 FRNRAP. The CDR3 spans 13 residues. The germline V and J ends were trimmed by 1 base and 7 bases, with 8 bases remaining between them.

This clone came up a few times. V usage is TRBV28 and J usage is TRBJ2-7; 9 positions match TRBD1. Germline loops: CDR1 MDHEN, CDR2 SYDVKM. The V and J ends lost 8 bases and 6 bases, in that order; junction bases with no gene match: 14. The CDR3 loop spans 15 amino acids. This CDR3 is CASQIPGTGNSEQYF. In DNA form, the CDR3 reads TGTGCCAGCCAAATTCCCGGGACAGGGAATTCCGAGCAGTACTTC. The variable domain in full, with the rest retrieved from reference TRBV28 and TRBJ2-7, is DVKVTQSSRYLVKRTGEKVFLECVQDMDHENMFWYRQDPGLGLRLIYFSYDVKMKEKGDIPEGYSVSREKKERFSLILESASTNQTSMYLCASQIPGTGNSEQYFGPGTRLTVT.

This clone was counted at least ten times. V gene TRBV5-1 combines with J gene TRBJ2-7, with 8 bases aligning to TRBD2. Trimming cost V 0 bases and J 0 bases; bases outside gene matches: 8. The CDR3 loop spans 17 amino acids. Germline CDR1 and CDR2: SGHRS and YFSETQ. CDR3 DNA sequence: TGCGCCAGCAGCTTGGAACAGGCGAGCGGGAGCTCCTACGAGCAGTACTTC. Amino acid sequence: CASSLEQASGSSYEQYF.

This clone is termed medium-sized (0.01 to 0.1%). J is TRBJ2-7 and V is TRBV6-1; D remains ambiguous. V lost 4 bases and J lost 0, with 10 bases in between. The CDR3 has 14 residues. CDR1 and CDR2 from the germline V gene are MNHNS and SASEGT. The CDR3: CASSVGPLSYEQYF. CDR3 DNA sequence: TGTGCCAGCAGTGTTGGGCCCCTCTCCTACGAGCAGTACTTC.

This clone has at least ten counts. The J gene is TRBJ2-7, the V gene TRBV24-1; D unclear. The CDR3 is 11 residues long. V lost 2 bases, J lost 4 bases, and 2 bases lay in between. CDR1 and CDR2 from the germline V gene are KGHDR and SFDVKD. The DNA of the CDR3 is TGTGCCACCAGTGATTCATACGAGCAGTACTTC. Translating gives CATSDSYEQYF.

This clone was observed many times. V gene TRBV7-2 combines with J gene TRBJ1-2; no reliable D call. The V end was cut by 5 bases, the J end by 8 bases, with 9 bases between. The CDR3 contains 11 residues. From germline, CDR1 is SGHTA and CDR2 FQGNSA. As DNA, the CDR3 is TGTGCCAGCAGCCAGACCCAGGGCTACACCTTC. Its protein product is CASSQTQGYTF.

This clone was counted at least ten times. The chain is built from TRBV12-3 or TRBV12-4 and TRBJ2-5; 7 bases line up with TRBD2. The CDR3 covers 13 residues. Losses at the gene ends were 6 bases for V and 1 base for J; bases not matched to a gene: 2. The DNA for the CDR3 is TGTGCCAGCAGACTAGCGATCCAAGAGACCCAGTACTTC. This encodes CASRLAIQETQYF.

The chain links TRBV6-4 to TRBJ2-7, with 8 bases fitting TRBD2. The V gene's germline CDR1 is MRHNA and CDR2 SNTAGT. This CDR3 has 11 amino acids. CDR3 nucleotides: TGTGCTCAGGCGGGGGGCTACGAGCAGTACTTC. Protein sequence: CAQAGGYEQYF.

The rearrangement joins TRBV4-1 to TRBJ2-7, with D possibly matching TRBD2 (5 bases). V was trimmed by 0 bases and J by 6 bases, leaving 18 bases between them. Germline V CDR1 and CDR2: MGHRA, YSYEKL. The CDR3 runs to 16 residues. The CDR3 reads CASSQDRAEEFCEQYF. The DNA for the CDR3 is TGCGCCAGCAGCCAAGATCGAGCGGAGGAGTTCTGCGAGCAGTACTTC.

This clone was detected ten times or more. This sequence joins TRBV5-6 and TRBJ2-7, with 7 bases matching TRBD1. V lost 5 bases, J lost 3 bases, and 11 bases stayed unmatched. Germline V lookup: CDR1 SGHDT, CDR2 YYEEEE. CDR3 length: 15 amino acids. CDR3 in amino acids: CASSFRDRVLYEQYF. The CDR3 DNA follows: TGTGCCAGCAGTTTCCGGGACAGAGTTCTCTACGAGCAGTACTTC.

This clone has a count of ten or more. This chain joins TRBV4-2 and TRBJ2-1; the match to TRBD2 covers 8 bases. Germline V gene sequence: CDR1 LGHNA, CDR2 YNFKEQ. The CDR3 is 13 amino acids. V shed 5 bases and J 9 bases; nucleotides not matched to a gene: 6. DNA for the CDR3: TGTGCCAGCAGCTCTGGGACTAGAGGTGAGCAGTTCTTC. Residues: CASSSGTRGEQFF.

This clone came up many times. J is TRBJ1-2 and V is TRBV12-3 or TRBV12-4; D is unresolved. V was shortened by 4 bases and J by 4 bases, with 4 bases between the two germline ends. This CDR3 contains 11 residues. The CDR3 region is CASSYVYGYTF. Written as DNA, the CDR3 is TGTGCCAGCAGTTATGTCTATGGCTACACCTTC.

This clone was picked up many times. The rearrangement links TRBV5-6 to TRBJ1-2; D may be TRBD1 (5 bases). V dropped 0 bases and J dropped 5 bases, with 11 bases sitting between them. This CDR3 comprises 14 residues. Per the germline V gene, CDR1 is SGHDT and CDR2 is YYEEEE. The CDR3 here is CASSLEGRGYGYTF. CDR3 nucleotide sequence: TGTGCCAGCAGCTTGGAGGGGCGAGGGTATGGCTACACCTTC.

This clone was observed many times. The V and J genes are TRBV15 and TRBJ2-3, with D unresolved. Trimming cost V 0 bases and J 10 bases, with 14 bases left between them. This CDR3 spans 14 amino acids. Germline CDR1 LNHNV, CDR2 YYDKDF (reference sequence). CDR3 bases: TGTGCCACCAGCAGAGATTCCGTTGGTTTGGCGCAGTATTTT. Translated, it gives CATSRDSVGLAQYF. The entire variable domain, with the rest obtained from reference TRBV15 and TRBJ2-3, is as follows: DAMVIQNPRYQVTQFGKPVTLSCSQTLNHNVMYWYQQKSSQAPKLLFHYYDKDFNNEADTPDNFQSRRPNTSFCFLDIRSPGLGDTAMYLCATSRDSVGLAQYFGPGTRLTVL.